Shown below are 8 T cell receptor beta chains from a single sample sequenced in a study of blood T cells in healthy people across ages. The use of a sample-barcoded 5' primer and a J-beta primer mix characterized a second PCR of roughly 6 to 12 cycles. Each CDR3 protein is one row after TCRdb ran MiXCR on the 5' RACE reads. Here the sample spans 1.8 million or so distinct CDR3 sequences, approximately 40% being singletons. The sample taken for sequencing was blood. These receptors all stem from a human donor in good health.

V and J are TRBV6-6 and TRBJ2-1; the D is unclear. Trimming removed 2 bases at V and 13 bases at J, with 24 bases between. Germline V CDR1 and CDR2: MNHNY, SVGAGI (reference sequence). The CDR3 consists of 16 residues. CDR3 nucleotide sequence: TGTGCCAGCAGTTACCCCCAAGCCCGGAACCAAGAGACCCAGTTCTTC. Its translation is CASSYPQARNQETQFF.

The CDR3 sequence: CASSSGPLNYGYTF. The CDR3 DNA is TGTGCCAGCAGCTCCGGGCCGTTAAACTATGGCTACACCTTC. V usage is TRBV7-3 and J usage is TRBJ1-2; D is uncertain. V was cut by 4 bases and J by 2 bases, with 11 bases left in between. The CDR3 consists of 14 residues. The germline CDR1 and CDR2 sequences are SGHTA and FQGTGA.

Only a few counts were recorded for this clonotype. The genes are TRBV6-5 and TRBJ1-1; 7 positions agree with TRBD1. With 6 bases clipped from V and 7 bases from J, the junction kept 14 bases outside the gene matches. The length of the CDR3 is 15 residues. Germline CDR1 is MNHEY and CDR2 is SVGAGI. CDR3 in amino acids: CASSAFSPGQHEAFF. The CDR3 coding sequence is TGTGCCAGCAGCGCCTTTTCTCCGGGACAGCATGAAGCTTTCTTT.

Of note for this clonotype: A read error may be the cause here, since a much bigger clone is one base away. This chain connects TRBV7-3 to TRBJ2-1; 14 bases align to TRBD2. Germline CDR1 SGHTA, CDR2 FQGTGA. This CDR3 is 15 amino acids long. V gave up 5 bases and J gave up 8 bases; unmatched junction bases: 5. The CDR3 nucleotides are TGTGCCAGCAGCCCCGGGACTAGCGGGAGCGATGAGCAGTTCTTC. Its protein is CASSPGTSGSDEQFF.

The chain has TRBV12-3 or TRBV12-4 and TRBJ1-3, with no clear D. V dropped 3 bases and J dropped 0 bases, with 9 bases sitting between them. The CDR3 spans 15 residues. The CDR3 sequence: CASSLLLTSGNTIYF. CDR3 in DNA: TGTGCCAGCAGTTTGCTATTAACCTCTGGAAACACCATATATTTT.

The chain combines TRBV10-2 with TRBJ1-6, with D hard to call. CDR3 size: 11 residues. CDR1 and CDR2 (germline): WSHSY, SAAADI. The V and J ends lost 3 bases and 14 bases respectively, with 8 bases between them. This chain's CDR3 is CASSDFQSLHF. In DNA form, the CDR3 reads TGCGCCAGCAGTGACTTCCAGTCCCTCCACTTT.

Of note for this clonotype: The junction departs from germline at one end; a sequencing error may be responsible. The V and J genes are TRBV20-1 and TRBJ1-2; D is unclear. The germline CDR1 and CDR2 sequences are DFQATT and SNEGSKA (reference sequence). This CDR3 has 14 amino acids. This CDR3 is CSVALETGNYDYTF. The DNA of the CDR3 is TGCAGTGTCGCGCTGGAGACGGGGAACTATGACTACACCTTC.

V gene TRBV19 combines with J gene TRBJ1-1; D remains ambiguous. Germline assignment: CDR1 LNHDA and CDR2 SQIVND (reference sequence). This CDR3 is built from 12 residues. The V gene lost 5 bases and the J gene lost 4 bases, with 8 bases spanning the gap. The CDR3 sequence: CASSPGFTEAFF. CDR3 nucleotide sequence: TGTGCCAGTAGTCCCGGGTTCACTGAAGCTTTCTTT.